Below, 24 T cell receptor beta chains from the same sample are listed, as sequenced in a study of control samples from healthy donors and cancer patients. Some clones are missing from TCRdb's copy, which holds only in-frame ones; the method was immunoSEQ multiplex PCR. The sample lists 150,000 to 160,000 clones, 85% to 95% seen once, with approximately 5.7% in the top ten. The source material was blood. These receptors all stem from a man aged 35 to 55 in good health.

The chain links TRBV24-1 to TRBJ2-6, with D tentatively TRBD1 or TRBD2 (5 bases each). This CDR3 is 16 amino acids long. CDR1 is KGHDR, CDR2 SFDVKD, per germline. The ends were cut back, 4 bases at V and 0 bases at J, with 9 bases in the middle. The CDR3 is CATSEGTASGANVLTF. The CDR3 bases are TGTGCCACCAGTGAAGGGACGGCCTCTGGGGCCAACGTCCTGACTTTC.

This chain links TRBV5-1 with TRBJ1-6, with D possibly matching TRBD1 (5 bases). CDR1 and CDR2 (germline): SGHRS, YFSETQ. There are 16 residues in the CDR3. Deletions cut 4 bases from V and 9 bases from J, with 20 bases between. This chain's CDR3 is CASSERLPRRGSPLHF. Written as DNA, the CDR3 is TGCGCCAGCAGCGAGAGGTTGCCCAGAAGGGGTTCACCCCTCCACTTT.

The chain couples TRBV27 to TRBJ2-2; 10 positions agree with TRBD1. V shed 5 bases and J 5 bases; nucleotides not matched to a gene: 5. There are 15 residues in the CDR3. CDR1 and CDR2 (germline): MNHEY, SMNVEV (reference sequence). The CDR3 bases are TGTGCCAGCAGTCTGACAGGGGGCCTGACCGGGGAGCTGTTTTTT. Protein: CASSLTGGLTGELFF.

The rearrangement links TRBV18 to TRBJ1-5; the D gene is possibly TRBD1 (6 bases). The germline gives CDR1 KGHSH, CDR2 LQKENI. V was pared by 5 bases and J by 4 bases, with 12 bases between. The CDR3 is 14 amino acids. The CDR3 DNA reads TGTGCCAGCTCAATAGGACAGCTTAATCAGCCCCAGCATTTT. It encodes CASSIGQLNQPQHF.

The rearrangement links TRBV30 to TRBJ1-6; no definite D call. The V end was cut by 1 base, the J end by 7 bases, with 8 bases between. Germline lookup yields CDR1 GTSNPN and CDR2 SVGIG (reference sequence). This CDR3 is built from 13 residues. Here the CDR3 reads CAWSGQLNSPLHF. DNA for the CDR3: TGTGCCTGGAGTGGGCAATTGAATTCACCCCTCCACTTT.

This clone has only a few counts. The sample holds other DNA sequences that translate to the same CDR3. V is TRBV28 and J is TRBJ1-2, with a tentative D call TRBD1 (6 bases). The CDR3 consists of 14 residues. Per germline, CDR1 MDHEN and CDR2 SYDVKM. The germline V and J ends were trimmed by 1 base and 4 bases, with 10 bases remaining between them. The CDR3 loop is CASSLSRGGYGYTF. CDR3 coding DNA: TGTGCCAGCAGTTTATCCAGGGGAGGCTATGGCTACACCTTC.

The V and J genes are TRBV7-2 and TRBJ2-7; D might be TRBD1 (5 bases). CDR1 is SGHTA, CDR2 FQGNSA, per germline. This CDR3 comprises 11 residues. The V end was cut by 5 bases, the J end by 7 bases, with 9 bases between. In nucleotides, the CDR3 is TGTGCCAGCAGCACCAGGGAAGAGCAGTACTTC. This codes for CASSTREEQYF. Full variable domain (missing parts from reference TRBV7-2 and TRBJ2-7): GAGVSQSPSNKVTEKGKDVELRCDPISGHTALYWYRQSLGQGLEFLIYFQGNSAPDKSGLPSDRFSAERTGGSVSTLTIQRTQQEDSAVYLCASSTREEQYFGPGTRLTVT.

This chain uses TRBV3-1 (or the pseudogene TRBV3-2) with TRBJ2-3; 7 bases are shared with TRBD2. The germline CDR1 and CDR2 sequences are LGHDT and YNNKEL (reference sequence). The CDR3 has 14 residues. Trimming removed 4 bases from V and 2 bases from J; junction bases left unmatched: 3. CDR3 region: CASSRTRPTDTQYF. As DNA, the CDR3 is TGTGCCAGCAGCCGGACTAGGCCCACAGATACGCAGTATTTT.

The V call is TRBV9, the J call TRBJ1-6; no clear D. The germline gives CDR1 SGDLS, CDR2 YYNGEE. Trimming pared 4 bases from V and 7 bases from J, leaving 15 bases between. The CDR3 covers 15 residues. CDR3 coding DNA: TGTGCCAGCAGCCCGCGTGGGGAGTTCAATTCACCCCTCCACTTT. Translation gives CASSPRGEFNSPLHF.

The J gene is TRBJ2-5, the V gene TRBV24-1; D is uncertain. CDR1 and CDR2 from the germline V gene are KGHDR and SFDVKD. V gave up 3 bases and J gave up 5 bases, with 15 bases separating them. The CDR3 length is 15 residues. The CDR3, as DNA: TGTGCCACCAGTGATCCAGCCGCAGCCTCGGAGACCCAGTACTTC. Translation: CATSDPAAASETQYF.

The CDR3 DNA reads TGTGCCAGCAGCCAAGATAGAGTTGTTTGGTCGTCGGACCTTAAACTTCAGCCCCAGCATTTT. It translates to CASSQDRVVWSSDLKLQPQHF. The V call is TRBV14, the J call TRBJ1-5; D call uncertain. This CDR3 region has 21 residues. Germline loops: CDR1 SGHDN, CDR2 FVKESK. The V end was cut by 0 bases, the J end by 6 bases, with 30 bases between.

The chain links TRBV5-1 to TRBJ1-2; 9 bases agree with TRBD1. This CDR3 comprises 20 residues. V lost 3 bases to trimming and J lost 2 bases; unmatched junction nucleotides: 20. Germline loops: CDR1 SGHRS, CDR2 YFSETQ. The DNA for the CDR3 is TGCGCCAGCAGCTCCTATGACGACACGGGACAGGGATGGGGGAACTATGGCTACACCTTC. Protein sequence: CASSSYDDTGQGWGNYGYTF.

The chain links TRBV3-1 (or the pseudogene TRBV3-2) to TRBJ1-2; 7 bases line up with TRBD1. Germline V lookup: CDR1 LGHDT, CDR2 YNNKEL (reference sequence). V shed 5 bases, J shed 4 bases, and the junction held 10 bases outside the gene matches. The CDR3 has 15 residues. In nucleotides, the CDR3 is TGTGCCAGCAGCACACAGGGGATCCGGAGCTATGGCTACACCTTC. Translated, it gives CASSTQGIRSYGYTF.

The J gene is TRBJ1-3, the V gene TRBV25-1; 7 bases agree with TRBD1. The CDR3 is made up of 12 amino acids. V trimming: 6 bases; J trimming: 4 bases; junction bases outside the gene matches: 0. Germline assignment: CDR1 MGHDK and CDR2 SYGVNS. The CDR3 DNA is TGTGCCAGCAGGACAGGGGGAAACACCATATATTTT. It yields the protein CASRTGGNTIYF.

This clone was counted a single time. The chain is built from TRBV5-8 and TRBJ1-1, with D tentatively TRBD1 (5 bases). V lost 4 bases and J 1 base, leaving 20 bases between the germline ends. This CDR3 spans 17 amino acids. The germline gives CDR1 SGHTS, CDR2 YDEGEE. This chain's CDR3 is CASSQLSGTDTNTEAFF. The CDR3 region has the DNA TGTGCCAGCAGCCAATTATCCGGGACCGATACGAACACTGAAGCTTTCTTT.

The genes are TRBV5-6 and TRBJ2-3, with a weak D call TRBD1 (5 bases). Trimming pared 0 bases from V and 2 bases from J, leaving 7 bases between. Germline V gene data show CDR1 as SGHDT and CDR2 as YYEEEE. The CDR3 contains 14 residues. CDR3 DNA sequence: TGTGCCAGCAGCTTGGCAGGGCACACAGATACGCAGTATTTT. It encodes CASSLAGHTDTQYF.

In DNA, the CDR3 is TGTGCCAGCAGCTTAGGGGGACTGATCAATCAGCCCCAGCATTTT. Translating it yields CASSLGGLINQPQHF. The chain couples TRBV7-2 to TRBJ1-5; maybe TRBD1 (5 bases). V was trimmed by 1 base and J by 3 bases, leaving 10 bases between them. Germline V CDR1 and CDR2: SGHTA, FQGNSA. The CDR3 contains 15 residues.

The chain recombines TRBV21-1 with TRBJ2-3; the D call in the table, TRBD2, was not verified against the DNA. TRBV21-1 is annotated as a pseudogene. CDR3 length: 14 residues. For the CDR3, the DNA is TGTGCCAGCATCGGGGGGCAAGCCCCAGATACGCAGTATTTT. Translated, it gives CASIGGQAPDTQYF.

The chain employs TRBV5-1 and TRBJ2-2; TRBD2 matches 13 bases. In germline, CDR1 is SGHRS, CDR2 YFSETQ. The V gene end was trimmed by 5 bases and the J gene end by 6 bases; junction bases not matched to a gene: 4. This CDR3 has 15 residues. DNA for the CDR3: TGCGCCAGCAGGCCCACTAGCGGGGGGGCCGGGGAGCTGTTTTTT. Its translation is CASRPTSGGAGELFF.

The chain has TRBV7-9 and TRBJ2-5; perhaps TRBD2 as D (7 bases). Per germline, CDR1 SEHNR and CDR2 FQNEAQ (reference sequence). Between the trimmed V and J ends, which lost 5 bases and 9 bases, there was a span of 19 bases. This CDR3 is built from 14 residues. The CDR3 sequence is CASSPWGGPGAQYF. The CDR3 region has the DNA TGTGCCAGCAGCCCCTGGGGGGGGCCAGGGGCCCAGTACTTC.

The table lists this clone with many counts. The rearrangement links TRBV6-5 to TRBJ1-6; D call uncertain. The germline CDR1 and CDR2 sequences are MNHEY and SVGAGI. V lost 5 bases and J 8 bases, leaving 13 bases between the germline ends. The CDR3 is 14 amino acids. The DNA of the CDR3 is TGTGCCAGCAGTCAGTGGGTAAAAGATTCACCCCTCCACTTT. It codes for CASSQWVKDSPLHF.

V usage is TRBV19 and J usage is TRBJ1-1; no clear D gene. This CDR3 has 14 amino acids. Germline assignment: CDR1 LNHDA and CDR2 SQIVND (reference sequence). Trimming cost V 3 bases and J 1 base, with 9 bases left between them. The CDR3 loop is CASSIATENTEAFF. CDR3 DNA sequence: TGTGCCAGTAGTATTGCGACGGAGAACACTGAAGCTTTCTTT.

The DNA of the CDR3 is TGTGCCAGCAGCCTCGGGCGAGGTGGCAATCAGCCCCAGCATTTT. It specifies CASSLGRGGNQPQHF. V is TRBV11-2 and J is TRBJ1-5; D unclear. Trimming removed 5 bases from V and 2 bases from J, with 13 bases in between. The CDR3 contains 15 residues. Germline lookup yields CDR1 SGHAT and CDR2 FQNNGV.

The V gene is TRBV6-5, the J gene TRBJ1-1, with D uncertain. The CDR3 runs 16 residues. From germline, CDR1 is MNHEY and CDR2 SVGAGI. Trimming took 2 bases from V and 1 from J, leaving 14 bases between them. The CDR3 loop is CASSYEGPWANTEAFF. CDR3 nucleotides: TGTGCCAGCAGTTACGAGGGCCCTTGGGCGAACACTGAAGCTTTCTTT.